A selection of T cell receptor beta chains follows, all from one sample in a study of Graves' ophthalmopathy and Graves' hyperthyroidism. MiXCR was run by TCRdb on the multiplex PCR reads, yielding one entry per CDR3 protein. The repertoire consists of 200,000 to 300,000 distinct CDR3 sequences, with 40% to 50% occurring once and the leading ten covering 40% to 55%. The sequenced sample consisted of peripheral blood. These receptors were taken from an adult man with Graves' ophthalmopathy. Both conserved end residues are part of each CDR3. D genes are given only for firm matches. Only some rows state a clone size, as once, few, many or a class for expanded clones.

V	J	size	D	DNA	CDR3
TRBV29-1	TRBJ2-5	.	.	TGCAGCGTTGAAGTGTGGACGGATGGGACGCAGTACTTC	CSVEVWTDGTQYF
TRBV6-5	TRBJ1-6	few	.	TGTGCCAGCTTTACAGACAGGACGAATTCACCCCTCCACTTT	CASFTDRTNSPLHF
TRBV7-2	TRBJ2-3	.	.	TGTGCCAGCAGCTTAGCGGCGGGGTTCACAGATACGCAGTATTTT	CASSLAAGFTDTQYF
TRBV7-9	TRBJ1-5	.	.	TGTGCCAGCAGCTTGGAAGGGTATCAGCCCCAGCATTTT	CASSLEGYQPQHF
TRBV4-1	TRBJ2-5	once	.	TGCGCCAGCAGCCAACAGGGAGGAGGATTCCAAGAGACCCAGTACTTC	CASSQQGGGFQETQYF
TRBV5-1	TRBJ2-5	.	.	TGCGCCAGCAGCCTAGGACAAACGTACCAAGAGACCCAGTACTTC	CASSLGQTYQETQYF
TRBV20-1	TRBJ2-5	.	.	TGCAGTGCTACAGACAGGCCCCTACCGGCCCAGTACTTC	CSATDRPLPAQYF
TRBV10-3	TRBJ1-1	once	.	TGTGCCAGCAGTTACTCGAGGTTGGTGAACACTGAAGCTTTCTTT	CASSYSRLVNTEAFF
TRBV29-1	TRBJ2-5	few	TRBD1	TGCAGCGGGGGACAGGGAGGGGCCGAGACCCAGTACTTC	CSGGQGGAETQYF
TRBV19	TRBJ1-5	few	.	TGTGCCAGTCAGGGAGAAGGCAATCAGCCCCAGCATTTT	CASQGEGNQPQHF